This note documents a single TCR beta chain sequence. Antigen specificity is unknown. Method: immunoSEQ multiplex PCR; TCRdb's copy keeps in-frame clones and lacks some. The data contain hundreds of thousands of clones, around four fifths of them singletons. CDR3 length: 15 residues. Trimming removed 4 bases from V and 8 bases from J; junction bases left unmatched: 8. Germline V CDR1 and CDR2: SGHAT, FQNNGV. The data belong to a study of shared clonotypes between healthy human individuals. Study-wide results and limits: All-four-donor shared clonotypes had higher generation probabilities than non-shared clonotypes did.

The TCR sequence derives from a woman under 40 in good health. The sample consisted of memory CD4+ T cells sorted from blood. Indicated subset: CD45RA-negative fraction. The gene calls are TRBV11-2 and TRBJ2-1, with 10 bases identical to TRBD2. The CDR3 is CASSSVRTSGHEQFF. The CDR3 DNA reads TGTGCCAGCAGCTCCGTCAGGACTAGCGGCCATGAGCAGTTCTTC.